The 17 T cell receptor beta chains presented below share a single source sample, sequenced in a study of cytomegalovirus exposure and HLA in healthy donors. Primers: 60 Vbeta forward and 13 Jbeta reverse. Produced via immunoSEQ multiplex PCR; TCRdb's table is partial and in-frame only. This sample has 65,000 to 75,000 clones, with about 74% found just once. The material sequenced was PBMCs. The receptors stem from a woman aged 55 to 70 in good health and CMV-seropositive.

This chain uses TRBV19 with TRBJ1-1, with 12 bases fitting TRBD1. This CDR3 is built from 14 residues. Unmatched junction bases numbered 4, after V lost 6 bases and J lost 5 bases. Germline V gene sequence: CDR1 LNHDA, CDR2 SQIVND (reference sequence). The CDR3: CASRRGQGATEAFF. The CDR3 nucleotides read TGTGCCAGTAGGAGGGGACAGGGGGCGACTGAAGCTTTCTTT.

This sequence joins TRBV5-1 and TRBJ2-7, with 10 bases fitting TRBD1. Trimming cost V 4 bases and J 5 bases; bases outside gene matches: 3. The CDR3 contains 13 residues. Germline V gene data show CDR1 as SGHRS and CDR2 as YFSETQ. CDR3 amino acids: CASSVGTGDEQYF. DNA for the CDR3: TGCGCCAGCAGCGTCGGGACAGGGGACGAGCAGTACTTC.

This clone was observed many times. The chain recombines TRBV29-1 with TRBJ1-1, with 8 bases aligning to TRBD1. V was pared by 4 bases and J by 5 bases, with 6 bases of the junction left unmatched. Germline V gives CDR1 SQVTM, CDR2 ANQGSEA. This CDR3 spans 13 amino acids. CDR3 sequence: CSVAQGARTEAFF. The CDR3, as DNA: TGCAGCGTTGCTCAGGGGGCGAGGACTGAAGCTTTCTTT.

This clone was seen a few times. The chain uses TRBV29-1 and TRBJ1-1, with 8 bases matching TRBD1. After removal of 3 bases from V and 8 bases from J, the junction contained 2 bases not matched to a gene. Germline lookup yields CDR1 SQVTM and CDR2 ANQGSEA. This CDR3 contains 11 residues. The CDR3 DNA reads as TGCAGCGTTGAGAGGACAGGGGAAGCTTTCTTT. Encoded protein: CSVERTGEAFF.

The chain carries TRBV5-1 and TRBJ1-1, with no clear D. V was shortened by 4 bases and J by 2 bases, with 15 bases between the two germline ends. The CDR3 totals 15 residues. Germline lookup yields CDR1 SGHRS and CDR2 YFSETQ. The chain's CDR3 is CASSAREGLNTEAFF. As DNA, the CDR3 is TGCGCCAGCAGCGCCCGGGAAGGGCTAAACACTGAAGCTTTCTTT. Complete variable domain (other parts from reference TRBV5-1 and TRBJ1-1): KAGVTQTPRYLIKTRGQQVTLSCSPISGHRSVSWYQQTPGQGLQFLFEYFSETQRNKGNFPGRFSGRQFSNSRSEMNVSTLELGDSALYLCASSAREGLNTEAFFGQGTRLTVV.

The chain couples TRBV30 to TRBJ1-5; no clear D gene. V shed 5 bases and J shed 1 base, with 12 bases lying between them. There are 14 residues in the CDR3. Germline CDR1 is GTSNPN and CDR2 is SVGIG (reference sequence). The DNA of the CDR3 is TGTGCCTGGGCCATGGCGGGGAGCAATCAGCCCCAGCATTTT. The encoded protein is CAWAMAGSNQPQHF.

V is TRBV19 and J is TRBJ1-1; no clear D. This CDR3 region has 16 residues. The germline CDR1 and CDR2 sequences are LNHDA and SQIVND (reference sequence). The ends were cut back, 6 bases at V and 3 bases at J, with 20 bases in the middle. The CDR3 nucleotides are TGTGCCAGTAGCCCGAGGAGGAAGTTGATGTACACTGAAGCTTTCTTT. This gives the protein CASSPRRKLMYTEAFF. The variable domain in full, with the rest retrieved from reference TRBV19 and TRBJ1-1, is DGGITQSPKYLFRKEGQNVTLSCEQNLNHDAMYWYRQDPGQGLRLIYYSQIVNDFQKGDIAEGYSVSREKKESFPLTVTSAQKNPTAFYLCASSPRRKLMYTEAFFGQGTRLTVV.

The chain recombines TRBV2 with TRBJ1-5; possibly TRBD1 for D (6 bases). Trimming stripped 2 bases from V and 3 bases from J, with 14 bases between. This CDR3 region has 16 residues. Germline loops: CDR1 SNHLY, CDR2 FYNNEI. The chain's CDR3 is CASSERAGESNQPQHF. CDR3 in DNA: TGTGCCAGCAGTGAAAGGGCAGGGGAGTCCAATCAGCCCCAGCATTTT.

This clone was seen more than once but under ten times. This chain links TRBV4-1 with TRBJ2-2; 9 positions match TRBD2. CDR3 size: 18 residues. Germline V gene sequence: CDR1 MGHRA, CDR2 YSYEKL. The J segment lost 0 bases and the V segment lost 4 bases, leaving 9 bases of the junction unmatched. The CDR3 sequence: CASSRGVAGASNTGELFF. The CDR3 nucleotides are TGCGCCAGCAGCCGCGGGGTAGCGGGGGCCTCGAACACCGGGGAGCTGTTTTTT.

This sequence joins TRBV5-1 and TRBJ2-7; TRBD1 might be the D (5 bases). The CDR3 has 15 amino acids. Germline CDR1 and CDR2: SGHRS and YFSETQ. V was trimmed by 0 bases and J by 0 bases, leaving 10 bases between them. DNA for the CDR3: TGCGCCAGCAGCTTGGCCGTGGGGCCCTCCTACGAGCAGTACTTC. This sequence encodes CASSLAVGPSYEQYF. The complete variable domain, with remaining parts taken from reference TRBV5-1 and TRBJ2-7, reads KAGVTQTPRYLIKTRGQQVTLSCSPISGHRSVSWYQQTPGQGLQFLFEYFSETQRNKGNFPGRFSGRQFSNSRSEMNVSTLELGDSALYLCASSLAVGPSYEQYFGPGTRLTVT.

V is TRBV5-1 and J is TRBJ1-5; 7 bases match TRBD1. V was pared by 0 bases and J by 5 bases, with 5 bases of the junction left unmatched. Germline loops: CDR1 SGHRS, CDR2 YFSETQ. This CDR3 region has 15 residues. CDR3 amino acids: CASSLEGGEYQPQHF. As DNA, the CDR3 is TGCGCCAGCAGCTTGGAAGGGGGCGAATATCAGCCCCAGCATTTT.

The V and J genes are TRBV7-2 and TRBJ2-3; 14 bases align to TRBD2. CDR1 SGHTA and CDR2 FQGNSA come from the germline V gene. The CDR3 runs 16 residues. V trimming: 5 bases; J trimming: 4 bases; junction bases outside the gene matches: 5. CDR3 residues: CASSPRGLAGADTQYF. CDR3 in DNA: TGTGCCAGCAGCCCCCGGGGACTAGCGGGAGCAGATACGCAGTATTTT.

Only a few counts were recorded for this clone. It is likely a read error: a sequence one base away is far more abundant. Other DNA sequences from this sample encode an identical CDR3 as well. J is TRBJ1-1 and V is TRBV27; no firm D call. This CDR3 is 13 amino acids long. V shed 6 bases and J shed 5 bases, with 13 bases lying between them. Per germline, CDR1 MNHEY and CDR2 SMNVEV (reference sequence). The CDR3 sequence is CASSRPEGTEAFF. The DNA of the CDR3 is TGTGCCAGCAGCCGTCCGGAGGGAACTGAAGCTTTCTTT.

The chain employs TRBV5-4 and TRBJ2-6; 7 bases are a match to TRBD2. Germline loops: CDR1 SGHNT, CDR2 YYREEE (reference sequence). After removal of 5 bases from V and 0 bases from J, the junction contained 5 bases not matched to a gene. This CDR3 spans 16 amino acids. The CDR3: CASRGGSGSGANVLTF. The DNA of the CDR3 is TGTGCCAGCAGGGGGGGGAGCGGCTCTGGGGCCAACGTCCTGACTTTC.

The rearrangement uses TRBV9 and TRBJ2-1, with 15 bases identical to TRBD2. From germline, CDR1 is SGDLS and CDR2 YYNGEE. The CDR3 runs 15 residues. The V segment lost 2 bases and the J segment 8 bases; nucleotides outside the gene matches: 2. The chain's CDR3 is CASSVGLAGGHEQFF. The CDR3 DNA reads TGTGCCAGCAGCGTGGGACTAGCGGGAGGCCATGAGCAGTTCTTC.

This chain uses TRBV5-1 with TRBJ1-1, with D perhaps matching TRBD1 (5 bases). The length of the CDR3 is 13 residues. V was pared by 3 bases and J by 6 bases, with 12 bases between. In germline, CDR1 is SGHRS, CDR2 YFSETQ. The chain's CDR3 is CASSSLGGAEAFF. Here the CDR3 DNA reads TGCGCCAGCAGCTCCCTGGGGGGGGCTGAAGCTTTCTTT.

This clone was counted only a few times. This chain links TRBV5-5 with TRBJ2-2, with D possibly being TRBD1 (6 bases). The CDR3 consists of 13 residues. Trimming removed 6 bases from V and 4 bases from J, with 10 bases in between. Germline V gene data show CDR1 as SGHKS and CDR2 as YYEKEE (reference sequence). The CDR3 sequence: CASNRGGTGELFF. The CDR3 nucleotides read TGTGCCAGCAACAGAGGGGGCACCGGGGAGCTGTTTTTT. Drawing the rest from reference TRBV5-5 and TRBJ2-2, the complete variable domain is DAGVTQSPTHLIKTRGQQVTLRCSPISGHKSVSWYQQVLGQGPQFIFQYYEKEERGRGNFPDRFSARQFPNYSSELNVNALLLGDSALYLCASNRGGTGELFFGEGSRLTVL.